The T cell receptor (beta chain) under discussion was sequenced for a study of blood T cell repertoires in COVID-19 (dated by TCRdb to the early 2020s). Broadly, across the study: Samples from collaborators originated in the United States, Italy and Spain and spanned both the acute and convalescent phases of COVID-19. The repertoires were released in a freely available public database intended as a resource for research on the immune response to SARS-CoV-2. A de-identified subject ID, COVID-19 status, age in years and sex were almost always included in the sample metadata. The material from the prospective study consisted of cDNA or gDNA derived from T cells, B-cell-depleted T cells, or PBMCs. HLA class I and class II types, where available, came from metadata supplied by the sample provider rather than from assay-based typing. The samples were drawn from the first 160 participants of the ongoing ImmuneRACE study and from 950 to 1,500 subjects provided by 6 global collaborators. Deeply sampled blood TCRbeta repertoires from subjects exposed to, actively infected with, or recovered from COVID-19 were included in the dataset.

TCRbeta CDR3 regions were amplified from genomic DNA using the immunoSEQ Assay, a bias-controlled multiplex PCR. On the study's bioinformatics: Nucleated cell counts per sample were estimated from amplification of reference gene primers within the assay. Sequence reads were collapsed and filtered to measure the absolute abundance of every unique TCRbeta CDR3 rearrangement. For each sample, productive Simpson clonality was calculated as the square root of Simpson's diversity index across productive rearrangements. TCRdb provides this immuneACCESS table in a form limited to in-frame rearrangements. Some clones are lacking; in checked studies, under half of them reflect an unresolved V gene, and why the rest are absent is not known. D and trimming come from the DNA, and the V and J calls and clone size come from that table. Here the sample has 300,000 to 400,000 clones; 88% occur a single time. Just under 7.5% of the sample is in the top ten clones.

Worth noting for this clone: No cognate antigen has been identified for it. Base-call qualities are not available, and no considerably larger clone is one nucleotide away.

The research as a whole found: The amount of clinical and demographic metadata varied by source and participant and was provided uncurated.

At one collaborating source in Seattle, patients were enrolled during active infection and were followed longitudinally through the course of disease. Each collaborating institution followed its own protocols to collect whole blood in K2EDTA tubes. For TCRbeta analysis, collaborators shipped samples in one of three forms: frozen whole blood, isolated PBMCs, or DNA extracted from either of those sample types. The germline V gene specifies KGHSH as CDR1 and LQKENI as CDR2. Trimming takes 3 bases from V and 4 bases from J, and the germline ends sit 6 bases apart. Inclusive of the bounding cysteine and phenylalanine, the CDR3 is 13 residues long. Only the CDR3 region is kept as DNA, spanning 39 bases read in frame from base 1.

This receptor was identified in a woman between 65 and 79 years old with COVID-19, enrolled during active disease. Sequencing was carried out using peripheral blood. In this chain, TRBV18 is recombined with TRBJ2-2; no D gene call is confident. CDR3 loop: CASSPTSTGELFF. The DNA is TGTGCCAGCTCACCCACCAGCACCGGGGAGCTGTTTTTT.